This entry features one T cell receptor (beta chain) sequence. The sample originates from a study of CD8 T cells in Susac syndrome. CDR1 and CDR2 (germline): SQVTM, ANQGSEA. Trimming removed 3 bases from V and 6 bases from J; junction bases left unmatched: 2. The CDR3 consists of 13 residues. Sequencing of TCR beta, carried out with a high-throughput approach, was applied to CD8+ and CD4+ T cells from the blood. TEMRA cells were FACS-enriched, unlike CD8+ and CD4+ T cells, which were negatively isolated. Random hexamers were used to reverse transcribe roughly 0.5 to 1 ug of RNA. With immunoSEQ multiplex PCR, TCR beta CDR3 was amplified across 54 Vbeta and 13 Jbeta. One entry per CDR3 protein, called by TCRdb with MiXCR from the immunoSEQ multiplex PCR reads. The table lists some 300,000 distinct CDR3 sequences, approximately 85% of them singletons.

The sequencing input was CD8+ T cells from PBMCs. This receptor was identified in a human donor with multiple sclerosis. J is TRBJ2-1 and V is TRBV29-1, with 10 bases identical to TRBD2. The CDR3 nucleotides read TGCAGCGTTGAGAGCGGGAGGGCCAATGAGCAGTTCTTC. Protein: CSVESGRANEQFF.